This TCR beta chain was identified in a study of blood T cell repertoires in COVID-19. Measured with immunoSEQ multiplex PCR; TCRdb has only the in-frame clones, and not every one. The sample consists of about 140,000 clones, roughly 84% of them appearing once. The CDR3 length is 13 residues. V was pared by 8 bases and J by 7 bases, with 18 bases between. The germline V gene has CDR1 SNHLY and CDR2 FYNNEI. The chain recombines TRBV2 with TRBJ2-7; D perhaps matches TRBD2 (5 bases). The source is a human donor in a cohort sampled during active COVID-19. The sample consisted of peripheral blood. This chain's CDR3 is CASSAALEGEQYF. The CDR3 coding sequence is TGTGCCAGCTCGGCGGCCCTAGAGGGAGAGCAGTACTTC. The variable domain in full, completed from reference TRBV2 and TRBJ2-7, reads EPEVTQTPSHQVTQMGQEVILRCVPISNHLYFYWYRQILGQKVEFLVSFYNNEISEKSEIFDDQFSVERPDGSNFTLKIRSTKLEDSAMYFCASSAALEGEQYFGPGTRLTVT.